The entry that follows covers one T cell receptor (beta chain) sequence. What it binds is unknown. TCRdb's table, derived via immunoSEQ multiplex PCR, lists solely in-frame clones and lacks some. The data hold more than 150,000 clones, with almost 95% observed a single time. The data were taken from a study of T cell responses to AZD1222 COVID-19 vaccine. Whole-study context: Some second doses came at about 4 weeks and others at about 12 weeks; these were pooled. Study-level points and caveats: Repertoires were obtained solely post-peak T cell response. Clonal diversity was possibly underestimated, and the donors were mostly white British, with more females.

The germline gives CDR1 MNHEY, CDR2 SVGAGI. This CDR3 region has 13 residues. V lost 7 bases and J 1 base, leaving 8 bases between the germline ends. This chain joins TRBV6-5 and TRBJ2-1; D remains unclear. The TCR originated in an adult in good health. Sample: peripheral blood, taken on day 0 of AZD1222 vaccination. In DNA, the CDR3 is TGTGCCAGCAAACAACGTTCCTACAATGAGCAGTTCTTC. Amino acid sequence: CASKQRSYNEQFF.